The rows below give T cell receptor beta chains drawn from one sample of a study of blood T cell repertoires in COVID-19. Assay used: immunoSEQ multiplex PCR; TCRdb lists only in-frame clones, some missing. The sample records approximately 97,000 clones, around 90% being singletons. The sequenced sample was peripheral blood. These TCRs come from a woman aged 45-65 years with COVID-19, enrolled during active disease. CDR3s include the opening cysteine and the closing phenylalanine or tryptophan. A D gene is named only where the DNA matches it firmly. Clone size is stated in some rows and not others, as once, few, many or a class when expanded.

V: TRBV4-1
J: TRBJ2-5
size: once
D: TRBD1
DNA: TGCGCCAGCAGCCCCAATCTCCGACAGGGCCAAGAGACCCAGTACTTC
CDR3: CASSPNLRQGQETQYF

V: TRBV4-2
J: TRBJ2-4
size: -
D: -
DNA: TGTGCCAGCAGCCAAGATTTGGCGGGGGCTGCCAAAAACATTCAGTACTTC
CDR3: CASSQDLAGAAKNIQYF

V: TRBV9
J: TRBJ2-2
size: -
D: -
DNA: TGTGCCAGCAGCGTAGACGGACTCACCACCGGGGAGCTGTTTTTT
CDR3: CASSVDGLTTGELFF

V: TRBV2
J: TRBJ2-2
size: -
D: TRBD1
DNA: TGTGCCAGTAAACCGGGACAGGGCTTTACCGGGGAGCTGTTTTTT
CDR3: CASKPGQGFTGELFF

V: TRBV30
J: TRBJ1-4
size: -
D: TRBD1
DNA: TGTGCCTGGAGCGCGGGAACAGGGGACGAAAAACTGTTTTTT
CDR3: CAWSAGTGDEKLFF

V: TRBV11-3
J: TRBJ2-5
size: -
D: -
DNA: TGTGCCAGCAGCTTGCGGTTCCAAGAGACCCAGTACTTC
CDR3: CASSLRFQETQYF

V: TRBV5-1
J: TRBJ1-6
size: -
D: TRBD1
DNA: TGCGCCAGCAGCGTGACAGGGGGTTATTCACCCCTCCACTTT
CDR3: CASSVTGGYSPLHF

V: TRBV30
J: TRBJ1-3
size: -
D: -
DNA: TGTGCCTCGGGGCGGGTTTTCTCTGGAAACACCATATATTTT
CDR3: CASGRVFSGNTIYF

V: TRBV5-1
J: TRBJ1-5
size: -
D: TRBD1
DNA: TGCGCCAGCAGCCCCGGGACAGGGGAAAGTCAGCCCCAGCATTTT
CDR3: CASSPGTGESQPQHF

V: TRBV11-3
J: TRBJ1-3
size: once
D: -
DNA: TGTGCCAGCAGCTCTTATCAGGTCTCTGGAAACACCATATATTTT
CDR3: CASSSYQVSGNTIYF

V: TRBV7-9
J: TRBJ1-2
size: -
D: -
DNA: TGTGCCAGCAGCTACAGGGCCGTGAGGTATGGCTACACCTTC
CDR3: CASSYRAVRYGYTF

V: TRBV30
J: TRBJ1-1
size: -
D: -
DNA: TGTGCCTGGAGTGTTGGGCAGTTGAACACTGAAGCTTTCTTT
CDR3: CAWSVGQLNTEAFF

V: TRBV5-6
J: TRBJ2-1
size: -
D: TRBD2
DNA: TGTGCCAGCAGCTCGCTAGCGGGGGTCGGGAATGAGCAGTTCTTC
CDR3: CASSSLAGVGNEQFF

V: TRBV9
J: TRBJ1-4
size: -
D: TRBD1
DNA: TGTGCCAGCAGCGTCGGGACAGGGCCTAATGAAAAACTGTTTTTT
CDR3: CASSVGTGPNEKLFF

V: TRBV3-1/TRBV3-2
J: TRBJ1-1
size: -
D: TRBD1
DNA: TGTGCCAGCAGCCCCAAAAGGACAGGGCGGACTGAAGCTTTCTTT
CDR3: CASSPKRTGRTEAFF

V: TRBV30
J: TRBJ1-1
size: -
D: -
DNA: TGTGCCTGGAGTGTCAACAACGCCAACACTGAAGCTTTCTTT
CDR3: CAWSVNNANTEAFF

V: TRBV6-5
J: TRBJ1-5
size: -
D: -
DNA: TGTGCCAGCAGGAGTGGGGGGGTGAATCAGCCCCAGCATTTT
CDR3: CASRSGGVNQPQHF

V: TRBV2
J: TRBJ1-2
size: -
D: TRBD1
DNA: TGTGCCAGCAGTTCCAGGGGGGCTAACTATGGCTACACCTTC
CDR3: CASSSRGANYGYTF

V: TRBV4-1
J: TRBJ1-1
size: -
D: -
DNA: TGCGCCAGCAGCCAAGTAGTGAACACTGAAGCTTTCTTT
CDR3: CASSQVVNTEAFF

V: TRBV19
J: TRBJ2-3
size: -
D: -
DNA: TGTGCCAGTAGAGGGGGACGGGAAGATACGCAGTATTTT
CDR3: CASRGGREDTQYF

V: TRBV6-5
J: TRBJ1-6
size: -
D: -
DNA: TGTGCCAGCAGCGGACTGAATTCACCCCTCCACTTT
CDR3: CASSGLNSPLHF

V: TRBV28
J: TRBJ1-2
size: -
D: TRBD1
DNA: TGTGCCAGCAGTTTAGGACAGGGGAAATATGGCTACACCTTC
CDR3: CASSLGQGKYGYTF

V: TRBV6-4
J: TRBJ1-2
size: -
D: TRBD1
DNA: TGTGCCAGCAGTGACCAGGACAGGGGCTATGGCTACACCTTC
CDR3: CASSDQDRGYGYTF

V: TRBV4-1
J: TRBJ1-1
size: once
D: TRBD1
DNA: TGCGCCAGCAGCCCCTTCGGGGGACAGGGGCATTCGGGCACTGAAGCTTTCTTT
CDR3: CASSPFGGQGHSGTEAFF

V: TRBV18
J: TRBJ1-1
size: -
D: -
DNA: TGTGCCAGCTCACCAAACAGGGCGGACACTGAAGCTTTCTTT
CDR3: CASSPNRADTEAFF

V: TRBV3-1/TRBV3-2
J: TRBJ2-2
size: -
D: -
DNA: TGTGCCAGCAGCCCGGGTACCGTAAACACCGGGGAGCTGTTTTTT
CDR3: CASSPGTVNTGELFF

V: TRBV15
J: TRBJ2-1
size: -
D: TRBD1
DNA: TGTGCCACCAGCAGGACAGGGAACAATGAGCAGTTCTTC
CDR3: CATSRTGNNEQFF

V: TRBV10-2
J: TRBJ1-2
size: -
D: -
DNA: TGCGCCAGCAGTGAATCTTATGGCTACACCTTC
CDR3: CASSESYGYTF

V: TRBV7-3
J: TRBJ2-1
size: once
D: TRBD2
DNA: TGTGCCAGCAGCTTAACGCGGGGGGGCCGCAATGAGCAGTTCTTC
CDR3: CASSLTRGGRNEQFF

V: TRBV11-2
J: TRBJ2-2
size: -
D: -
DNA: TGTGCCAGCAGCCGTCACGACCGGGACACCGGGGAGCTGTTTTTT
CDR3: CASSRHDRDTGELFF

V: TRBV10-3
J: TRBJ2-2
size: -
D: TRBD1
DNA: TGTGCCATCAGTGAGTCGGGACAGGTTAAAACCGGGGAGCTGTTTTTT
CDR3: CAISESGQVKTGELFF

V: TRBV27
J: TRBJ2-5
size: -
D: -
DNA: TGTGCCAGCAGCCGTGTGGGGCGGGAGACCCAGTACTTC
CDR3: CASSRVGRETQYF

V: TRBV5-1
J: TRBJ2-7
size: -
D: -
DNA: TGCGCCAGCAGCGCCCGGACAGATTCCTACGAGCAGTACTTC
CDR3: CASSARTDSYEQYF

V: TRBV6-4
J: TRBJ2-1
size: -
D: TRBD2
DNA: TGTGCCAGCAGTGACGGTATTGGGCTAGCGGGGTCCAATGAGCAGTTCTTC
CDR3: CASSDGIGLAGSNEQFF

V: TRBV7-9
J: TRBJ2-7
size: -
D: -
DNA: TGTGCCAGCAGCCGTGGACAGACCTCTTCCTACGAGCAGTACTTC
CDR3: CASSRGQTSSYEQYF

V: TRBV13
J: TRBJ2-3
size: -
D: -
DNA: TGTGCCAGCAGCTTAGTCCGGGTTGATACGCAGTATTTT
CDR3: CASSLVRVDTQYF

V: TRBV7-9
J: TRBJ2-7
size: -
D: -
DNA: TGTGCCAGCAGCGCGGGACAGACCTCCTACGAGCAGTACTTC
CDR3: CASSAGQTSYEQYF

V: TRBV5-6
J: TRBJ1-5
size: -
D: -
DNA: TGTGCCAGCAGCTTGGCCGGGTATCAGCCCCAGCATTTT
CDR3: CASSLAGYQPQHF

V: TRBV30
J: TRBJ1-6
size: -
D: -
DNA: TGTGCCTGGGGAACAGGGCCAGGATCACCCCTCCACTTT
CDR3: CAWGTGPGSPLHF

V: TRBV5-1
J: TRBJ2-3
size: -
D: -
DNA: TGCGCCAGCAGCTTGCGCGTGGGGGGGCCCCCAGATACGCAGTATTTT
CDR3: CASSLRVGGPPDTQYF

V: TRBV30
J: TRBJ2-5
size: -
D: TRBD2
DNA: TGTGCCTGGAGTTTCGGGGGGGCCGTAGAGACCCAGTACTTC
CDR3: CAWSFGGAVETQYF

V: TRBV5-1
J: TRBJ2-3
size: -
D: TRBD2
DNA: TGCGCCAGCAGCTCTGCCTTAGCGGGGGTACAAGATACGCAGTATTTT
CDR3: CASSSALAGVQDTQYF

V: TRBV6-4
J: TRBJ1-5
size: -
D: -
DNA: TGTGCCAGCAGTGCTAGGGAGAATCAGCCCCAGCATTTT
CDR3: CASSARENQPQHF

V: TRBV28
J: TRBJ2-7
size: -
D: -
DNA: TGTGCCAGCAGTCTACAGATATACGAGCAGTACTTC
CDR3: CASSLQIYEQYF

V: TRBV7-6
J: TRBJ1-2
size: once
D: -
DNA: TGTGCCAGCAGCCCTAGGCTAATAGCGGGCTCAGATGGCTACACCTTC
CDR3: CASSPRLIAGSDGYTF

V: TRBV30
J: TRBJ1-1
size: -
D: -
DNA: TGTGCCTGGGGGATGGGGAGGGGAACTGAAGCTTTCTTT
CDR3: CAWGMGRGTEAFF

V: TRBV5-1
J: TRBJ2-7
size: -
D: -
DNA: TGCGCCAGCAGCTTGGGGGACGGGGGGCCGACCTACGAGCAGTACTTC
CDR3: CASSLGDGGPTYEQYF

V: TRBV11-2
J: TRBJ2-7
size: few
D: TRBD1
DNA: TGTGCCAGCAGGCAACCGGGACAGGGAATGTACGAGCAGTACTTC
CDR3: CASRQPGQGMYEQYF

V: TRBV9
J: TRBJ2-3
size: -
D: -
DNA: TGTGCCAGCAGCGTAGTACCCTTGGAGACAGATACGCAGTATTTT
CDR3: CASSVVPLETDTQYF

V: TRBV27
J: TRBJ1-4
size: -
D: TRBD1
DNA: TGTGCCAGCAGAGGGACAGGGTTTCCGGTGAATGAAAAACTGTTTTTT
CDR3: CASRGTGFPVNEKLFF

V: TRBV7-9
J: TRBJ1-1
size: -
D: -
DNA: TGTGCCAGCAGCCCTCGGGGGATCGCAATACGGGGCACTGAAGCTTTCTTT
CDR3: CASSPRGIAIRGTEAFF

V: TRBV28
J: TRBJ2-3
size: -
D: TRBD1
DNA: TGTGCCAGCAGTCCCACGGGACAGGAGATCACAGATACGCAGTATTTT
CDR3: CASSPTGQEITDTQYF

V: TRBV7-3
J: TRBJ1-1
size: -
D: -
DNA: TGTGCCAGCAGCTCCAGCGGGAACACTGAAGCTTTCTTT
CDR3: CASSSSGNTEAFF